This T cell receptor (beta chain) is drawn from a study of T cell repertoires in cytomegalovirus infection. Study summary: It was the public TCR beta signatures that indicated both CMV infection and matching HLA type.

TCRdb analysed the reads with MiXCR anew, one entry per CDR3 protein. The repertoire holds approximately 170,000 distinct CDR3 sequences, with about a sixth as singletons. Germline CDR1 SEHNR, CDR2 FQNEAQ (reference sequence). The CDR3 is made up of 14 amino acids. Trimming removed 4 bases at V and 2 bases at J, with 11 bases between. The clonotype originates from a human donor in good health (CMV status not recorded). Some clones in this sample may be carry-over from other donors' samples. The genes are TRBV7-9 and TRBJ1-2, with D maybe TRBD1 (6 bases). The specimen sequenced was CD8+ T cells from PBMCs. The CDR3 reads CASSWSGANYGYTF. The CDR3 bases are TGTGCCAGCAGCTGGTCGGGGGCGAACTATGGCTACACCTTC.